The 21 T cell receptor beta chains reported below all come from one sample, sequenced in a study of T-cell memory formation after mild COVID-19. From the 5' RACE reads, TCRdb called clonotypes with MiXCR, one entry per CDR3 protein. Of a few hundred thousand distinct CDR3 sequences listed, more than 15% are singletons. Sequencing used PBMCs or a T cell subset sorted from them (not recorded which). The receptors originated from a man younger than 35 who had mild COVID-19 (a few samples of this study predate the infection). Cell type and time point are not known.

This clonotype showed up many times. J is TRBJ2-7 and V is TRBV15; TRBD2 agrees at 13 bases. J lost 3 bases, V lost 5 bases, and 4 bases had no gene match. The CDR3 length is 15 residues. Germline values: CDR1 LNHNV, CDR2 YYDKDF (reference sequence). The CDR3 reads CATSLGTSGVYEQYF. DNA for the CDR3: TGTGCCACCAGCCTCGGGACTAGCGGGGTCTACGAGCAGTACTTC.

This clonotype was counted only a few times. The V and J genes are TRBV28 and TRBJ2-7; D is possibly TRBD2 (6 bases). The CDR3 is 13 amino acids. Trimming shortened V by 5 bases and J by 7 bases, and 15 bases separated the two germline ends. The germline V gene has CDR1 MDHEN and CDR2 SYDVKM. The CDR3 DNA is TGTGCCAGCAGTGGAGGGACTTTCCCAGAGCAGTACGTC. It yields the protein CASSGGTFPEQYV.

This clonotype appeared many times. This chain connects TRBV7-9 to TRBJ1-5, with 7 bases that match TRBD1. The CDR3 is 13 amino acids. Trimming cost V 5 bases and J 6 bases; bases outside gene matches: 4. The V gene's germline CDR1 is SEHNR and CDR2 FQNEAQ (reference sequence). CDR3 protein: CASSPDRVQPQHF. CDR3 DNA: TGTGCCAGCAGCCCCGACAGGGTTCAGCCCCAGCATTTT. The full variable domain, rest sourced from reference TRBV7-9 and TRBJ1-5, is DTGVSQNPRHKITKRGQNVTFRCDPISEHNRLYWYRQTLGQGPEFLTYFQNEAQLEKSRLLSDRFSAERPKGSFSTLEIQRTEQGDSAMYLCASSPDRVQPQHFGDGTRLSIL.

This chain joins TRBV7-9 and TRBJ1-6, with unresolved D. The CDR3 is made up of 13 amino acids. V was pared by 6 bases and J by 10 bases, with 13 bases between. The V gene's germline CDR1 is SEHNR and CDR2 FQNEAQ (reference sequence). CDR3 in amino acids: CASSRTLGSPLHF. The CDR3 bases are TGTGCCAGCAGTCGAACGTTAGGATCACCCCTCCACTTT.

The chain has TRBV24-1 and TRBJ1-3; the match to TRBD1 covers 7 bases. Losses at the gene ends were 4 bases for V and 4 bases for J; bases not matched to a gene: 6. The germline CDR1 and CDR2 sequences are KGHDR and SFDVKD. The CDR3 loop spans 15 amino acids. The CDR3 sequence is CATSDLLTGGNTIYF. The CDR3 bases are TGTGCCACCAGTGACCTCCTGACAGGGGGAAACACCATATATTTT.

This chain joins TRBV29-1 and TRBJ1-3, with D hard to call. This CDR3 comprises 14 residues. Trimming left V 4 bases short and J 1 base short, with 11 bases between. From germline, CDR1 is SQVTM and CDR2 ANQGSEA. The CDR3 nucleotides read TGCAGCGTTGTGGGGAAACTGTCTGGAAACACCATATATTTT. It translates to CSVVGKLSGNTIYF.

This clonotype was seen repeatedly, ten times or more. The chain couples TRBV10-3 to TRBJ2-7; 8 bases fit TRBD1. CDR1 ENHRY and CDR2 SYGVKD come from the germline V gene. The CDR3 runs 12 residues. Trimming took 4 bases from V and 4 from J; bases not matched to a gene: 0. The CDR3 DNA reads TGTGCCATCAGTGGACAGGGGTACGAGCAGTACGTC. Encoded protein: CAISGQGYEQYV.

This clonotype was counted a few times. In nucleotides, the CDR3 is TGTGCCAGCAGCTTAAACAGGGGTCTCCCTCACTTT. Translated, it gives CASSLNRGLPHF. The V call is TRBV7-2, the J call TRBJ1-6; 7 bases fit TRBD1. Trimming removed 2 bases from V and 19 bases from J; junction bases left unmatched: 8. The CDR3 is made up of 12 amino acids. CDR1 SGHTA and CDR2 FQGNSA come from the germline V gene.

This clonotype was seen a handful of times. The chain recombines TRBV25-1 with TRBJ2-5; D is tentatively TRBD1 or TRBD2 (6 bases each). The germline CDR1 and CDR2 sequences are MGHDK and SYGVNS. V lost 2 bases and J 5 bases, leaving 18 bases between the germline ends. CDR3 size: 16 residues. The CDR3 reads CASSEPTGGWTETQYF. DNA of the CDR3: TGTGCCAGCAGTGAACCCACCGGGGGCTGGACGGAGACCCAGTACTTC.

The rearrangement uses TRBV7-9 and TRBJ2-7; 7 nucleotides match TRBD2. Germline V gives CDR1 SEHNR, CDR2 FQNEAQ (reference sequence). V shed 4 bases and J 4 bases; nucleotides not matched to a gene: 13. This CDR3 has 16 residues. This CDR3 reads CASSSNRLAGVYEQYF. The CDR3 nucleotides read TGTGCCAGCAGCTCTAATCGTTTGGCGGGGGTATACGAGCAGTACTTC.

The J gene is TRBJ1-5, the V gene TRBV19, with D uncertain. Germline-derived CDR1 and CDR2 are LNHDA and SQIVND (reference sequence). Trimming removed 3 bases from V and 1 base from J, with 4 bases in between. CDR3 size: 13 residues. The CDR3 DNA sequence: TGTGCCAGTAGTATGGTCAGCAATCAGCCCCAGCATTTT. Protein: CASSMVSNQPQHF.

This clonotype has only a few counts. The rearrangement uses TRBV6-5 and TRBJ1-1; D might be TRBD1 (6 bases). The CDR3 length is 14 residues. The germline V and J ends were trimmed by 3 bases and 4 bases, with 12 bases remaining between them. Looked up from germline, CDR1 is MNHEY and CDR2 is SVGAGI. Written as DNA, the CDR3 is TGTGCCAGCAGTTATCGGGGGGCGGGCACTGAAGCTTTCTTT. Translation gives CASSYRGAGTEAFF.

The V gene is TRBV5-1, the J gene TRBJ2-1; possibly TRBD1 for D (5 bases). The CDR3 contains 16 residues. Germline CDR1 SGHRS, CDR2 YFSETQ. Trimming removed 0 bases from V and 1 base from J, with 11 bases in between. The CDR3: CASSLEDNPSYNEQFF. CDR3 nucleotides: TGCGCCAGCAGCTTGGAGGACAATCCTTCCTACAATGAGCAGTTCTTC.

This clonotype occurred a few times. The V and J genes are TRBV6-2 or TRBV6-3 and TRBJ2-7; D gene ambiguous. Germline lookup yields CDR1 MNHEY and CDR2 SVGEGT. V was pared by 2 bases and J by 3 bases, with 11 bases between. This CDR3 is built from 14 residues. Here the CDR3 reads CASSYDGVVYEQYV. CDR3 DNA: TGTGCCAGCAGTTACGATGGGGTTGTCTACGAGCAGTACGTC.

The chain joins TRBV21-1 to TRBJ2-7; TRBD1 is the table's D call, not checked against the DNA. TRBV21-1 is marked as a pseudogene. CDR3 length equals 11 residues. CDR3 region: CASAGHYEQYV. CDR3 nucleotides: TGTGCCAGCGCCGGGCACTACGAGCAGTACGTC.

This clonotype was seen a handful of times. V and J are TRBV9 and TRBJ2-2; 10 bases are shared with TRBD1. V dropped 0 bases and J dropped 6; count of bases not matched to a gene: 2. CDR1 and CDR2 (germline): SGDLS, YYNGEE. This CDR3 has 15 residues. The CDR3 region has the DNA TGTGCCAGCAGCGTAGGGGACAGGGGTGCCGGGGAGCTGTTTTTT. This sequence encodes CASSVGDRGAGELFF.

This clonotype was seen a few times. The rearrangement joins TRBV12-3 or TRBV12-4 to TRBJ2-3; 9 bases map to TRBD2. J lost 1 base, V lost 3 bases, and 11 bases had no gene match. The length of the CDR3 is 18 residues. The CDR3 nucleotides are TGTGCCAGCAGTTTCTCCCCAGGGACTAGCCGCGGCACAGATACGCAGTATTTT. Residues: CASSFSPGTSRGTDTQYF.

For the CDR3, the DNA is TGTGCCGCCCAGGGCCTTAGCACAGATACGCAGTATTTT. Amino acid sequence: CAAQGLSTDTQYF. The V and J genes are TRBV10-3 and TRBJ2-3, with D perhaps TRBD1 (5 bases). Germline loops: CDR1 ENHRY, CDR2 SYGVKD. CDR3 size: 13 residues. The germline V and J ends were trimmed by 11 bases and 0 bases, with 12 bases remaining between them.

This clonotype was detected a few times. This chain joins TRBV6-2 or TRBV6-3 and TRBJ2-5; D not resolved. Germline V gene sequence: CDR1 MNHEY, CDR2 SVGEGT. Trimming cost V 4 bases and J 9 bases, with 15 bases left between them. CDR3 length equals 13 residues. The CDR3 sequence: CASSWTYLRAQYF. CDR3 bases: TGTGCCAGCAGTTGGACGTACCTTCGGGCCCAGTACTTC.

The chain carries TRBV4-3 and TRBJ1-3; D is unclear. V lost 6 bases and J 1 base, leaving 10 bases between the germline ends. The CDR3 runs to 14 residues. The germline CDR1 and CDR2 sequences are LGHNA and YSLEER. The DNA of the CDR3 is TGCGCCAGCAGTTCGACAAGGTCTGGAAACACCATATATTTT. Protein: CASSSTRSGNTIYF.

This rearrangement joins TRBV4-3 to TRBJ2-1, with TRBD1 matching over 8 bases. Germline V gene lookup returns CDR1 LGHNA and CDR2 YSLEER. Trimming cost V 0 bases and J 6 bases; bases outside gene matches: 7. CDR3 length: 16 amino acids. CDR3 residues: CASSQDQGDRTNEQFF. The CDR3 region has the DNA TGCGCCAGCAGCCAAGATCAAGGGGACAGGACCAATGAGCAGTTCTTC.